The clone carrying this TCR beta chain was counted once. Its target is not known. It was with 60 Vbeta and 13 Jbeta primers that the PCR ran. Methods used by the authors: Later, some 75 million unique TCR beta chains were counted in an analysis, and some 10 million of them were shared. Here immunoSEQ multiplex PCR was the method, and the copy in TCRdb shows in-frame clones only, minus some. That table furnishes V, J and clone size, whereas the DNA furnished D and trimming. The sample lists tens of thousands of clones; about two thirds were seen once. Germline V CDR1 and CDR2: SGHVS, FQNEAQ. The ends lost 2 bases at V and 6 bases at J; junction bases unmatched: 5. There are 14 residues in the CDR3. This record belongs to a study of cytomegalovirus exposure and HLA in healthy donors. Overall study context: There were 100 million to 130 million unique TCR beta sequences, drawn from roughly 200 million T cells, in an earlier analysis. Inside one of the first data releases sat around 86 million unique TCRs taken from HLA-typed donors. General study points: Reported findings show TCR beta sequences accurately forecast HLA-A and HLA-B alleles in most subjects.

This TCR was sampled from a woman aged 50 to 60 in good health and CMV-seropositive. J is TRBJ2-7 and V is TRBV7-8; TRBD1 aligns across 9 bases. The sequenced material came from PBMCs. CDR3 sequence (DNA): TGTGCCAGCAGCTTACAGGGACAGGGAGGCGAGCAGTACTTC. Protein sequence: CASSLQGQGGEQYF.